The 5 T cell receptor beta chains listed next were all sequenced from one sample in a study of blood T cell repertoires in COVID-19 (dated by TCRdb to about 2020). The library was generated by the immunoSEQ multiplex PCR assay. TCRdb took this table from immuneACCESS and kept in-frame rearrangements with V and J called. Such tables lack part of the clones; where checked against another copy, unresolved V genes explain under half of the gap, and the rest is unexplained. Across this sample there are more than 100,000 clones, with 80% to 85% seen only once. Together, the top ten hold around an eighth of the sample. Sample: peripheral blood. The receptors come from a woman in her twenties or thirties who had recovered from COVID-19.

This chain joins TRBV2 and TRBJ1-2; no reliable D call. V was clipped by 7 bases and J by 6 bases, with 6 bases between them. The CDR3 is 10 amino acids. Germline CDR1 SNHLY, CDR2 FYNNEI. The DNA for the CDR3 is TGTGCCAGCACGGGTAATGGCTACACCTTC. Its protein product is CASTGNGYTF.

The V call is TRBV5-6, the J call TRBJ1-2; a possible D gene is TRBD1 (6 bases). The CDR3 is made up of 13 amino acids. V dropped 5 bases and J dropped 4 bases, with 12 bases sitting between them. The germline gives CDR1 SGHDT, CDR2 YYEEEE. The CDR3 DNA reads TGTGCCAGCAGACCACAGGGAAGCTATGGCTACACCTTC. This encodes CASRPQGSYGYTF.

The V gene is TRBV5-8, the J gene TRBJ1-1, with 8 bases lining up with TRBD1. The J segment lost 11 bases and the V segment lost 4 bases, leaving 10 bases of the junction unmatched. The CDR3 has 13 residues. CDR1 is SGHTS and CDR2 is YDEGEE in the germline V gene. The chain's CDR3 is CASSERTGPEAFF. The CDR3 bases are TGTGCCAGCAGCGAGCGGACAGGGCCGGAGGCTTTCTTT.

The chain uses TRBV27 and TRBJ1-2; D perhaps matches TRBD1 (5 bases). From germline, CDR1 is MNHEY and CDR2 SMNVEV (reference sequence). Trimming left V 3 bases short and J 4 bases short, with 15 bases between. The CDR3 is made up of 15 amino acids. CDR3 protein: CASSFTLGVGYGYTF. The CDR3 DNA follows: TGTGCCAGCAGTTTTACCCTAGGGGTCGGCTATGGCTACACCTTC.

This clone was counted a few times. Written as DNA, the CDR3 is TGTGCCAGTATCAGGGGGCAGGGAATCACCGGGGAGCTGTTTTTT. It specifies CASIRGQGITGELFF. The rearrangement uses TRBV19 and TRBJ2-2; 8 positions agree with TRBD1. The CDR3 extends over 15 amino acids. Germline V lookup: CDR1 LNHDA, CDR2 SQIVND (reference sequence). V gave up 7 bases and J gave up 4 bases; unmatched junction bases: 8. Full variable domain (remainder filled in from reference TRBV19 and TRBJ2-2): DGGITQSPKYLFRKEGQNVTLSCEQNLNHDAMYWYRQDPGQGLRLIYYSQIVNDFQKGDIAEGYSVSREKKESFPLTVTSAQKNPTAFYLCASIRGQGITGELFFGEGSRLTVL.